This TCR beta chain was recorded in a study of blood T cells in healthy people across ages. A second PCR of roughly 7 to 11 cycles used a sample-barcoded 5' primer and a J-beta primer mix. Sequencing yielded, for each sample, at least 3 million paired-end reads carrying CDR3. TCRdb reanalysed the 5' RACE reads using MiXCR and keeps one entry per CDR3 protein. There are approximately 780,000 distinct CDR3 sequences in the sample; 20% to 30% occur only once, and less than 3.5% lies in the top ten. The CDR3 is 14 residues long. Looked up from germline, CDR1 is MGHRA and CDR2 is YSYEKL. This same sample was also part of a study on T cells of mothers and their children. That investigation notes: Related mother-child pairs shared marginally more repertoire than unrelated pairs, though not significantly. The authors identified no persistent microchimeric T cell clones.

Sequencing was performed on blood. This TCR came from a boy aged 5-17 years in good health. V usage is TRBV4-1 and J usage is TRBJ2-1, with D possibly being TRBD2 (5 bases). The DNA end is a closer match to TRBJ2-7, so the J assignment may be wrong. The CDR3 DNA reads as TGCGCCAGCAGCCAAGATGGGCGGGTCCGCGAGCAGTACTTC. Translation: CASSQDGRVREQYF.